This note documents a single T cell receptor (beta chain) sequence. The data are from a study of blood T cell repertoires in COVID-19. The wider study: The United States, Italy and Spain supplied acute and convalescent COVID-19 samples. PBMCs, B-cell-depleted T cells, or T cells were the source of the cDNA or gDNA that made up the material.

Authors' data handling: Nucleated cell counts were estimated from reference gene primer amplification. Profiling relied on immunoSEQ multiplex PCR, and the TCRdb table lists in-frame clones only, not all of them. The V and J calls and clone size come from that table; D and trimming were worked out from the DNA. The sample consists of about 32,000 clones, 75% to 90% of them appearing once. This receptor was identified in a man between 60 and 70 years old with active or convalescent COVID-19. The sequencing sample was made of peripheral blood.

The CDR3 protein is CASSQIVLWAENTGELFF. In DNA form, the CDR3 reads TGTGCCAGCAGCCAAATTGTATTATGGGCAGAGAACACCGGGGAGCTGTTTTTT. The chain has TRBV3-1 (or the pseudogene TRBV3-2) and TRBJ2-2, with D unclear. Germline V lookup: CDR1 LGHDT, CDR2 YNNKEL (reference sequence). The CDR3 loop spans 18 amino acids. The ends were cut back, 2 bases at V and 1 base at J, with 17 bases in the middle.